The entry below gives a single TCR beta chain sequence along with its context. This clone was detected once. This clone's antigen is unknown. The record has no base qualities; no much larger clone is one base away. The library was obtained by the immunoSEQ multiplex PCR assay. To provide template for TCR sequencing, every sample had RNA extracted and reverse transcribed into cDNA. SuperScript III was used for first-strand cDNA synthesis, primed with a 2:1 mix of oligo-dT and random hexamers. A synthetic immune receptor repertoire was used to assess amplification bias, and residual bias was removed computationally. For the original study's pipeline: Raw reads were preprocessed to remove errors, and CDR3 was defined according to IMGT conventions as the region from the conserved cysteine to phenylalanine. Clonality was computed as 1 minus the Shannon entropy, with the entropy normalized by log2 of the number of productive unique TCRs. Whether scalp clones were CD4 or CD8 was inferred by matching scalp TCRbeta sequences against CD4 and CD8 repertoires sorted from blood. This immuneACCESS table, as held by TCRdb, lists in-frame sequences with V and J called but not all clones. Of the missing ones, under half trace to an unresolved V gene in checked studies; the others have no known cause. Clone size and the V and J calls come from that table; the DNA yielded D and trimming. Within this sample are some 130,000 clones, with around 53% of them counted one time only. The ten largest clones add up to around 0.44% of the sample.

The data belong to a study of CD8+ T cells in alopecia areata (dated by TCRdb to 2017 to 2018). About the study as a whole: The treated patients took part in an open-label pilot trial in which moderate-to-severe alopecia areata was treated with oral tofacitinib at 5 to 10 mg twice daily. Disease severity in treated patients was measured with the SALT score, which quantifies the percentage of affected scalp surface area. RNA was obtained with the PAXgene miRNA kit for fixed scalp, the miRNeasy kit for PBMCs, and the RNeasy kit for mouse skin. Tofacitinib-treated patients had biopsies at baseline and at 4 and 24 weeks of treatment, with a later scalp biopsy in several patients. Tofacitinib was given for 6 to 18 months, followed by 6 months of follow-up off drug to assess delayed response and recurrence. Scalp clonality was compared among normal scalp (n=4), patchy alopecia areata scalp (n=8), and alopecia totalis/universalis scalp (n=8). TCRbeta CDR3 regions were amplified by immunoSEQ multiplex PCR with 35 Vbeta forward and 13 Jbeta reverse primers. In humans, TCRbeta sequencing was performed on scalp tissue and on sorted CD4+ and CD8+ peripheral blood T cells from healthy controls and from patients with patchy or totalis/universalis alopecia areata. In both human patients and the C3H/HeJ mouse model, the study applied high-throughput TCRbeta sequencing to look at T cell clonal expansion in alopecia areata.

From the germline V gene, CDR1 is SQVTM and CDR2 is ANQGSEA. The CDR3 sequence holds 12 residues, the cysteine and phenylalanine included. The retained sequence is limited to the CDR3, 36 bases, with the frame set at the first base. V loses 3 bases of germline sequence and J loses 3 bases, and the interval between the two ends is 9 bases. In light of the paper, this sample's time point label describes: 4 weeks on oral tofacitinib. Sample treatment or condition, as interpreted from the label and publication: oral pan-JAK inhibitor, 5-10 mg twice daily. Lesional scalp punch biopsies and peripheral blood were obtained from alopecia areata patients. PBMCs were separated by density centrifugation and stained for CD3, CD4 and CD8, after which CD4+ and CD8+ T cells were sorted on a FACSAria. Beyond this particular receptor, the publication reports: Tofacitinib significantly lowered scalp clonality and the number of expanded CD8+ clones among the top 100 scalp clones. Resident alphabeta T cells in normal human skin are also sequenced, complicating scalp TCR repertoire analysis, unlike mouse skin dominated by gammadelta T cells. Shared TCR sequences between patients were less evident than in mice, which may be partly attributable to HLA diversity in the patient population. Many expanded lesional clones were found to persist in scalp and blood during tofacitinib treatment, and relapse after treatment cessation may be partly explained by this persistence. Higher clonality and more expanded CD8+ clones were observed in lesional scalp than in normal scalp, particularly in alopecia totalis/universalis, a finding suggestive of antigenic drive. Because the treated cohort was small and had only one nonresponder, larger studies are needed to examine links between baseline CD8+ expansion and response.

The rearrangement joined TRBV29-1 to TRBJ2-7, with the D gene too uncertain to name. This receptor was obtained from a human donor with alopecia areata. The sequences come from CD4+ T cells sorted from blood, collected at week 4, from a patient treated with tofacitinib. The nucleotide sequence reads TGCAGCGTTGAGTTGGGCGGCTACGAGCAGTACTTC. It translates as CSVELGGYEQYF.